Below are 15 T cell receptor beta chains sequenced from a single sample in a study of CD8+ T cells in alopecia areata. Reverse transcribed after extraction, RNA yielded cDNA as the sequencing template. Only in-frame clones appear in the TCRdb table, and some are missing; sequencing was by immunoSEQ multiplex PCR. This sample has about 160,000 clones, with about 60% found just once. Treatment denoted: oral pan-JAK inhibitor, 5-10 mg twice daily. The source material was CD4+ T cells sorted from blood, sampled at week 24, from a patient treated with tofacitinib. Every receptor here comes from a human donor with alopecia areata.

This clone was picked up a small number of times. Here the CDR3 DNA reads TGTGCCAGCAGTTTCCAGGGATTGAACACCGGGGAGCTGTTTTTT. This sequence encodes CASSFQGLNTGELFF. This chain joins TRBV6-5 and TRBJ2-2, with D perhaps TRBD1 (5 bases). With 4 bases removed from V and 1 base from J, the gap between germline ends came to 10 bases. This CDR3 region has 15 residues. CDR1 and CDR2 from the germline V gene are MNHEY and SVGAGI.

V usage is TRBV30 and J usage is TRBJ2-4; D may correspond to TRBD1 or TRBD2 (5 bases each). In germline, CDR1 is GTSNPN, CDR2 SVGIG (reference sequence). Trimming removed 4 bases from V and 8 bases from J, with 15 bases in between. The CDR3 contains 13 residues. CDR3 loop: CAWIIPGRDIQYF. CDR3 coding DNA: TGTGCCTGGATCATCCCGGGACGCGACATTCAGTACTTC.

The table lists this clone with a count of one. This chain joins TRBV30 and TRBJ1-2; 8 positions agree with TRBD1. The germline CDR1 and CDR2 sequences are GTSNPN and SVGIG (reference sequence). V shed 4 bases and J 8 bases; nucleotides not matched to a gene: 6. The CDR3 has 12 amino acids. CDR3 sequence reads: CAWTQGAGGYTF. The CDR3 nucleotides are TGTGCCTGGACTCAGGGGGCTGGAGGCTACACCTTC.

This clone was detected only a few times. V usage is TRBV5-3 and J usage is TRBJ2-3; D ambiguous. TRBV5-3 is filed as an ORF, its function uncertain. There are 17 residues in the CDR3. Deletions cut 4 bases from V and 2 bases from J, with 20 bases between. The chain's CDR3 is CARSLDCLRNNTDTQYF. CDR3 bases: TGTGCCAGAAGCCTTGACTGCCTAAGGAACAACACAGATACGCAGTATTTT.

In the case of this clone: Additional DNA sequences in this sample encode the identical CDR3. The chain combines TRBV5-1 with TRBJ2-1, with 8 positions matching TRBD1. This CDR3 region has 15 residues. Per the germline V gene, CDR1 is SGHRS and CDR2 is YFSETQ. The J segment lost 5 bases and the V segment lost 1 base, leaving 5 bases of the junction unmatched. CDR3 DNA sequence: TGCGCCAGCAGCTTGAGGGACAGGCGAAACAATGAGCAGTTCTTC. Protein: CASSLRDRRNNEQFF.

The chain employs TRBV29-1 and TRBJ1-1; D gene ambiguous. The CDR3 is 14 residues long. V lost 2 bases to trimming and J lost 1 base, with 11 bases between them. Per the germline V gene, CDR1 is SQVTM and CDR2 is ANQGSEA. CDR3 residues: CSVERRMGNTEAFF. The CDR3, as DNA: TGCAGCGTTGAAAGGAGGATGGGGAACACTGAAGCTTTCTTT.

The genes are TRBV29-1 and TRBJ1-4; the D is unclear. Germline CDR1 reads SQVTM; CDR2 reads ANQGSEA. V was cut by 4 bases and J by 8 bases, with 8 bases left in between. This CDR3 region has 11 residues. In DNA, the CDR3 is TGCAGCGTTGTAAGAGAAGAAAAACTGTTTTTT. Translation gives CSVVREEKLFF.

The chain couples TRBV29-1 to TRBJ2-5, with 7 positions matching TRBD2. Germline trimming cut 5 bases from V and 5 bases from J; bases unmatched to any gene: 8. Germline V gene lookup returns CDR1 SQVTM and CDR2 ANQGSEA. The CDR3 is made up of 13 amino acids. CDR3 coding DNA: TGCAGCGTTCGGACTAGACAGACCGAGACCCAGTACTTC. This translates into CSVRTRQTETQYF.

J is TRBJ2-7 and V is TRBV5-1; 9 nucleotides match TRBD1. J gave up 2 bases and V 0 bases, and 3 bases lay outside the gene matches. The CDR3 totals 15 residues. In germline, CDR1 is SGHRS, CDR2 YFSETQ. CDR3 coding DNA: TGCGCCAGCAGCTTGGGTGGACAGGGGCCCTACGAGCAGTACTTC. Protein: CASSLGGQGPYEQYF.

This clone was detected only a few times. The chain links TRBV9 to TRBJ1-2, with 8 bases that match TRBD1. CDR1 and CDR2 (germline): SGDLS, YYNGEE. There are 14 residues in the CDR3. Trimming removed 0 bases from V and 6 bases from J; junction bases left unmatched: 4. The CDR3 sequence: CASSVAMTGDGYTF. In DNA, the CDR3 is TGTGCCAGCAGCGTAGCTATGACAGGGGATGGCTACACCTTC.

CDR3: CASVGEADTQYF. In DNA form, the CDR3 reads TGTGCTAGTGTAGGGGAAGCAGATACGCAGTATTTT. This rearrangement joins TRBV12-5 to TRBJ2-3; a possible D gene is TRBD1 (5 bases). V lost 7 bases, J lost 4 bases, and 9 bases lay in between. From germline, CDR1 is LGHNT and CDR2 FRNRAP. The CDR3 length is 12 residues.

The chain links TRBV29-1 to TRBJ2-7; TRBD1 agrees at 10 bases. J gave up 0 bases and V 3 bases, and 2 bases lay outside the gene matches. CDR3 length: 14 residues. CDR1 is SQVTM and CDR2 is ANQGSEA in the germline V gene. The CDR3 DNA reads as TGCAGCGTTGAGGGACAGGGGCCCTCCTACGAGCAGTACTTC. Protein: CSVEGQGPSYEQYF.

The rearrangement links TRBV7-9 to TRBJ1-4; D is unresolved. Trimming pared 7 bases from V and 7 bases from J, leaving 7 bases between. The germline V gene encodes CDR1 SEHNR and CDR2 FQNEAQ (reference sequence). CDR3 length: 11 residues. CDR3 in DNA: TGTGCCAGCACCGCCTCTGAAAAACTGTTTTTT. Translation gives CASTASEKLFF.

The gene calls are TRBV5-1 and TRBJ2-2; D gene unclear. The CDR3 has 13 amino acids. The V gene lost 4 bases and the J gene lost 6 bases, with 10 bases spanning the gap. Germline V gene lookup returns CDR1 SGHRS and CDR2 YFSETQ. CDR3 in amino acids: CASSLTVSGELFF. The CDR3 nucleotides read TGCGCCAGCAGCCTCACAGTATCCGGGGAGCTGTTTTTT. Full variable domain (missing parts from reference TRBV5-1 and TRBJ2-2): KAGVTQTPRYLIKTRGQQVTLSCSPISGHRSVSWYQQTPGQGLQFLFEYFSETQRNKGNFPGRFSGRQFSNSRSEMNVSTLELGDSALYLCASSLTVSGELFFGEGSRLTVL.

V gene TRBV29-1 combines with J gene TRBJ2-7; maybe TRBD1 (5 bases). Germline CDR1 reads SQVTM; CDR2 reads ANQGSEA. The CDR3 extends over 13 amino acids. Trimming took off 4 bases at V and 0 bases at J, with 10 bases between the two ends. This CDR3 reads CSVGGRASYEQYF. The DNA of the CDR3 is TGCAGCGTTGGAGGCAGGGCCTCCTACGAGCAGTACTTC.